Presented here are 29 T cell receptor beta chains from one specimen sequenced in a study of spatial heterogeneity in lung cancer. TCRdb used MiXCR to reprocess the 5' RACE reads, holding one entry per CDR3 protein. The table lists fewer than 1,500 distinct CDR3 sequences, roughly three fifths of them singletons. Time point: blood at routine non-recurrence follow-up after resection. The sample in question was PBMCs, obtained at follow-up. These receptor sequences come from a female donor with early-stage non-small cell lung cancer.

For this clonotype: Being off target in a library aimed at alpha chains, this beta chain has a size of little meaning. V usage is TRBV7-2 and J usage is TRBJ1-4; D is uncertain. Deletions cut 1 base from V and 0 bases from J, with 12 bases between. The CDR3 totals 17 residues. Per germline, CDR1 SGHTA and CDR2 FQGNSA. The CDR3 DNA sequence: TGTGCCAGCAGCTTAGGGGCAGACTCGACAACTAATGAAAAACTGTTTTTT. This codes for CASSLGADSTTNEKLFF. Full variable domain (remainder filled in from reference TRBV7-2 and TRBJ1-4): GAGVSQSPSNKVTEKGKDVELRCDPISGHTALYWYRQSLGQGLEFLIYFQGNSAPDKSGLPSDRFSAERTGGSVSTLTIQRTQQEDSAVYLCASSLGADSTTNEKLFFGSGTQLSVL.

The sample holds a few counts of this clonotype. This beta chain represents an off-target read in a library built for alpha chains; its size is of limited meaning. This CDR3 reads CASSPSWNYGYTF. The DNA for the CDR3 is TGTGCCAGCAGCCCGTCATGGAACTATGGCTACACCTTC. The chain has TRBV3-1 and TRBJ1-2; unclear D gene. The CDR3 covers 13 residues. Germline V lookup: CDR1 LGHDT, CDR2 YNNKEL (reference sequence). Trimming cost V 4 bases and J 2 bases, with 8 bases left between them.

This clonotype was picked up a small number of times. Because this beta chain is a stray read in a library intended to capture alpha chains, its abundance should not be given much weight. The CDR3 sequence: CASGGGNQPQHF. As DNA, the CDR3 is TGTGCCTCTGGGGGAGGCAATCAGCCCCAGCATTTT. This chain connects TRBV30 to TRBJ1-5; D may be TRBD1 (5 bases). Germline-derived CDR1 and CDR2 are GTSNPN and SVGIG (reference sequence). The CDR3 is made up of 12 amino acids. Deletions cut 7 bases from V and 2 bases from J, with 9 bases between. Variable domain in full (rest from reference TRBV30 and TRBJ1-5): SQTIHQWPATLVQPVGSPLSLECTVEGTSNPNLYWYRQAAGRGLQLLFYSVGIGQISSEVPQNLSASRPQDRQFILSSKKLLLSDSGFYLCASGGGNQPQHFGDGTRLSIL.

About this clonotype: This beta chain came through as a stray read in a library set up for alpha chains, and its size says little. The chain couples TRBV19 to TRBJ2-3; the D is unclear. The germline CDR1 and CDR2 sequences are LNHDA and SQIVND (reference sequence). Trimming removed 0 bases at V and 6 bases at J, with 4 bases between. CDR3 length: 12 residues. The CDR3 here is CASSIDLDTQYF. The CDR3, as DNA: TGTGCCAGTAGTATAGATCTCGATACGCAGTATTTT.

This clonotype was seen a few times. This beta chain turned up in a library designed for alpha chains; as an off-target read, its abundance says little. CDR3 in DNA: TGTGCCAGCAGCTTACGGACTAGCGCCGACGAGCAGTACTTC. Translating gives CASSLRTSADEQYF. The chain joins TRBV7-6 to TRBJ2-7; 9 positions match TRBD2. The germline V gene encodes CDR1 SGHVS and CDR2 FNYEAQ. J lost 5 bases, V lost 2 bases, and 4 bases had no gene match. There are 14 residues in the CDR3. Complete variable domain (other parts from reference TRBV7-6 and TRBJ2-7): GAGVSQSPRYKVTKRGQDVALRCDPISGHVSLYWYRQALGQGPEFLTYFNYEAQQDKSGLPNDRFSAERPEGSISTLTIQRTEQRDSAMYRCASSLRTSADEQYFGPGTRLTVT.

Worth noting for this clonotype: This beta chain is an unintended read in a library built for alpha chains; its size means little. The chain carries TRBV15 and TRBJ1-5, with D perhaps matching TRBD1 (5 bases). Germline loops: CDR1 LNHNV, CDR2 YYDKDF (reference sequence). CDR3 length: 14 residues. V shed 2 bases and J shed 4 bases, with 9 bases lying between them. DNA of the CDR3: TGTGCCACCAGCAGACCCCAGGGTAATCAGCCCCAGCATTTT. Amino acids: CATSRPQGNQPQHF.

Concerning this clonotype: Within a library made for alpha chains, this beta chain is off target, and its count is uninformative. The rearrangement links TRBV7-9 to TRBJ2-7; D remains unclear. The CDR3 contains 11 residues. The V end was cut by 5 bases, the J end by 3 bases, with 5 bases between. CDR1 and CDR2 from the germline V gene are SEHNR and FQNEAQ (reference sequence). Written as DNA, the CDR3 is TGTGCCAGCAGCCCGGACTACGAGCAGTACTTC. Translating it yields CASSPDYEQYF.

In the case of this clonotype: This beta chain came through as a stray read in a library set up for alpha chains, and its size says little. This chain links TRBV20-1 with TRBJ2-2; D is unresolved. Germline V lookup: CDR1 DFQATT, CDR2 SNEGSKA (reference sequence). Trimming took off 1 base at V and 1 base at J, with 4 bases between the two ends. The CDR3 runs 13 residues. The CDR3: CSARVRNTGELFF. The DNA of the CDR3 is TGCAGTGCTAGAGTGCGGAACACCGGGGAGCTGTTTTTT.

With regard to this clonotype: The library was built for alpha chains, so this beta chain is an off-target read and its size means little. This chain joins TRBV7-9 and TRBJ2-1, with D tentatively TRBD1 or TRBD2 (5 bases each). Trimming cost V 7 bases and J 0 bases, with 10 bases left between them. CDR3 length: 14 amino acids. Per the germline V gene, CDR1 is SEHNR and CDR2 is FQNEAQ (reference sequence). The CDR3 DNA sequence: TGTGCCAGCATACTGGGGGACTCCTACAATGAGCAGTTCTTC. As protein: CASILGDSYNEQFF.

In the case of this clonotype: Because this beta chain is a stray read in a library intended to capture alpha chains, its abundance should not be given much weight. The rearrangement uses TRBV15 and TRBJ2-4; unclear D gene. The CDR3 is 14 amino acids. Trimming shortened V by 5 bases and J by 0 bases, and 8 bases separated the two germline ends. CDR1 is LNHNV and CDR2 is YYDKDF in the germline V gene (reference sequence). This chain's CDR3 is CATSPPLAKNIQYF. CDR3 coding DNA: TGTGCCACCAGCCCCCCCTTAGCCAAAAACATTCAGTACTTC.

On this clonotype: Found in a library prepared for alpha chains, this beta chain is an off-target read, and its abundance has little meaning. The chain combines TRBV24-1 with TRBJ2-7; perhaps TRBD2 as D (7 bases). This CDR3 is 17 amino acids long. Trimming pared 4 bases from V and 3 bases from J, leaving 21 bases between. The germline V gene encodes CDR1 KGHDR and CDR2 SFDVKD. CDR3 sequence (DNA): TGTGCCACCAGTGACCCCAGGCCGGGGGCGGGGGACTACGAGCAGTACTTC. It encodes CATSDPRPGAGDYEQYF.

This clonotype was found once. This beta chain appears as a stray read in a library generated for alpha chains; its size is not informative. V gene TRBV19 combines with J gene TRBJ1-2; 8 nucleotides align to TRBD1. There are 13 residues in the CDR3. The J segment lost 8 bases and the V segment lost 6 bases, leaving 8 bases of the junction unmatched. Germline V gene data show CDR1 as LNHDA and CDR2 as SQIVND (reference sequence). The DNA for the CDR3 is TGTGCCAGTAGACCCGGACAGGGCTGGGGCTACACCTTC. Translation: CASRPGQGWGYTF.

A remark on this clonotype: This beta chain is an off-target read within a library intended for alpha chains, so its frequency means little. The CDR3 here is CASSVYRTDTQYF. CDR3 DNA: TGTGCCAGCAGCGTATACCGCACAGATACGCAGTATTTT. The chain recombines TRBV7-2 with TRBJ2-3, with unresolved D. This CDR3 is built from 13 residues. CDR1 and CDR2 from the germline V gene are SGHTA and FQGNSA. V dropped 5 bases and J dropped 1 base, with 7 bases sitting between them.

Comments on this clonotype: Being off target in a library aimed at alpha chains, this beta chain has a size of little meaning. The V and J genes are TRBV28 and TRBJ2-5; 8 bases are shared with TRBD1. This CDR3 has 14 residues. V was pared by 6 bases and J by 5 bases, with 8 bases of the junction left unmatched. Germline V CDR1 and CDR2: MDHEN, SYDVKM. Here the CDR3 reads CASRTGQGPETQYF. The CDR3 nucleotides read TGTGCCAGCAGAACAGGACAGGGCCCCGAGACCCAGTACTTC.

In the case of this clonotype: This beta chain is an unintended read in a library built for alpha chains; its size means little. The chain couples TRBV20-1 to TRBJ2-1, with unresolved D. Germline V gene sequence: CDR1 DFQATT, CDR2 SNEGSKA (reference sequence). V lost 1 base and J 7 bases, leaving 14 bases between the germline ends. CDR3 size: 14 residues. The CDR3 bases are TGCAGTGCTAGAGCCATTCTTAGCCTGAATGAGCAGTTCTTC. Its translation: CSARAILSLNEQFF.

Details on this clonotype: Little can be read into the size of this beta chain, an off-target read in a library designed for alpha chains. The rearrangement links TRBV12-5 to TRBJ2-3, with TRBD1 as a possible D gene (6 bases). Deletions cut 2 bases from V and 4 bases from J, with 7 bases between. Germline lookup yields CDR1 LGHNT and CDR2 FRNRAP. The CDR3 runs to 13 residues. CDR3 nucleotides: TGTGCTAGTGGTTTGACAGGGTCAGATACGCAGTATTTT. Translation gives CASGLTGSDTQYF.

As to this clonotype: This beta chain appears as a stray read in a library generated for alpha chains; its size is not informative. This chain connects TRBV4-3 to TRBJ1-2, with D unclear. The germline V and J ends were trimmed by 0 bases and 0 bases, with 5 bases remaining between them. The CDR3 consists of 14 residues. Germline V gene sequence: CDR1 LGHNA, CDR2 YSLEER. For the CDR3, the DNA is TGCGCCAGCAGCCAAGAGCCGACTAACTATGGCTACACCTTC. Encoded protein: CASSQEPTNYGYTF.

This clonotype was seen more than once but under ten times. Found in a library prepared for alpha chains, this beta chain is an off-target read, and its abundance has little meaning. V is TRBV10-3 and J is TRBJ2-1, with D tentatively TRBD2 (7 bases). CDR3 length: 13 residues. The V gene's germline CDR1 is ENHRY and CDR2 SYGVKD. The germline V and J ends were trimmed by 8 bases and 7 bases, with 15 bases remaining between them. This CDR3 reads CAIEGGAQNEQFF. CDR3 bases: TGTGCCATCGAGGGGGGGGCGCAGAATGAGCAGTTCTTC.

Worth noting for this clonotype: With the library built for alpha chains, this beta chain is off target and its frequency is not meaningful. The chain recombines TRBV10-3 with TRBJ2-1, with 9 bases lining up with TRBD2. V shed 3 bases and J 8 bases; nucleotides not matched to a gene: 5. Germline CDR1 and CDR2: ENHRY and SYGVKD. The length of the CDR3 is 14 residues. The CDR3 DNA is TGTGCCATCAGTGATACAACTAGCGGGCATGAGCAGTTCTTC. Residues: CAISDTTSGHEQFF.

Turning to this clonotype: This beta chain represents an off-target read in a library built for alpha chains; its size is of limited meaning. The gene calls are TRBV29-1 and TRBJ2-5; 8 nucleotides agree with TRBD1. Trimming at V came to 8 bases and at J to 1 base, leaving 6 bases not matched to a gene. CDR1 and CDR2 (germline): SQVTM, ANQGSEA. The CDR3 is made up of 13 amino acids. DNA for the CDR3: TGCAGCTACTGCAGGGGGCTCCAAGAGACCCAGTACTTC. Its translation is CSYCRGLQETQYF. The variable domain in full, completed from reference TRBV29-1 and TRBJ2-5, reads SAVISQKPSRDICQRGTSLTIQCQVDSQVTMMFWYRQQPGQSLTLIATANQGSEATYESGFVIDKFPISRPNLTFSTLTVSNMSPEDSSIYLCSYCRGLQETQYFGPGTRLLVL.

As regards this clonotype: This beta chain appears as a stray read in a library generated for alpha chains; its size is not informative. The rearrangement links TRBV7-9 to TRBJ2-3, with D possibly being TRBD2 (5 bases). The CDR3 has 14 amino acids. V lost 3 bases, J lost 1 base, and 8 bases lay in between. Germline CDR1 reads SEHNR; CDR2 reads FQNEAQ (reference sequence). The CDR3 sequence is CASSFWERTDTQYF. In DNA, the CDR3 is TGTGCCAGCAGCTTTTGGGAGCGCACAGATACGCAGTATTTT.

This clonotype turned up a few times. This beta chain is an unintended read in a library built for alpha chains; its size means little. The gene calls are TRBV28 and TRBJ2-3; no clear D gene. Germline loops: CDR1 MDHEN, CDR2 SYDVKM. The CDR3 spans 13 residues. Trimming pared 3 bases from V and 3 bases from J, leaving 7 bases between. The CDR3 sequence is CASSFPGTDTQYF. The DNA for the CDR3 is TGTGCCAGCAGTTTCCCCGGGACAGATACGCAGTATTTT.

About this clonotype: The library was prepared for alpha chains; this beta chain is a stray read, so its frequency means little. The chain employs TRBV28 and TRBJ2-6; D unresolved. Trimming removed 7 bases at V and 1 base at J, with 5 bases between. Germline CDR1 MDHEN, CDR2 SYDVKM. This CDR3 is 13 amino acids long. As DNA, the CDR3 is TGTGCCAGCACCCATTCTGGGGCCAACGTCCTGACTTTC. Residues: CASTHSGANVLTF. The whole variable domain, remainder taken from reference TRBV28 and TRBJ2-6, is DVKVTQSSRYLVKRTGEKVFLECVQDMDHENMFWYRQDPGLGLRLIYFSYDVKMKEKGDIPEGYSVSREKKERFSLILESASTNQTSMYLCASTHSGANVLTFGAGSRLTVL.

In the case of this clonotype: This beta chain is off target for a library built for alpha chains, so its abundance means little. This chain joins TRBV29-1 and TRBJ1-1, with D unresolved. Germline lookup yields CDR1 SQVTM and CDR2 ANQGSEA. CDR3 length: 12 residues. V gave up 0 bases and J gave up 5 bases, with 7 bases separating them. The CDR3: CSVEEFGTEAFF. In DNA form, the CDR3 reads TGCAGCGTTGAAGAATTTGGAACTGAAGCTTTCTTT.

This clonotype was detected a few times. In a library made to pick up alpha chains, this beta chain is a stray read with a size that means little. V and J are TRBV28 and TRBJ1-2; D unclear. Germline lookup yields CDR1 MDHEN and CDR2 SYDVKM. The CDR3 contains 12 residues. The V end was cut by 1 base, the J end by 3 bases, with 3 bases between. The CDR3, as DNA: TGTGCCAGCAGTTTATCGGACTATGGCTACACCTTC. Its protein product is CASSLSDYGYTF.

About this clonotype: This beta chain turned up in a library designed for alpha chains; as an off-target read, its abundance says little. V gene TRBV29-1 combines with J gene TRBJ1-3; D ambiguous. The CDR3 consists of 14 residues. The V end lost 7 bases, the J end lost 0 bases, and 13 bases lay between the germline ends. Germline lookup yields CDR1 SQVTM and CDR2 ANQGSEA. This CDR3 reads CSAQIASSGNTIYF. Here the CDR3 DNA reads TGCAGCGCCCAAATAGCTAGCTCTGGAAACACCATATATTTT.

Details on this clonotype: Since it is a stray read in a library aimed at alpha chains, this beta chain has a size that is not meaningful. The gene calls are TRBV28 and TRBJ2-7; no clear D. Per the germline V gene, CDR1 is MDHEN and CDR2 is SYDVKM. The CDR3 has 13 amino acids. V lost 4 bases to trimming and J lost 2 bases, with 9 bases between them. CDR3 bases: TGTGCCAGCAGTTCTTATGGAACCTACGAGCAGTACTTC. Translation gives CASSSYGTYEQYF. The whole variable domain, remainder taken from reference TRBV28 and TRBJ2-7, is DVKVTQSSRYLVKRTGEKVFLECVQDMDHENMFWYRQDPGLGLRLIYFSYDVKMKEKGDIPEGYSVSREKKERFSLILESASTNQTSMYLCASSSYGTYEQYFGPGTRLTVT.

Comment on this clonotype: The library was designed around alpha chains, so this beta chain is a stray read whose abundance carries little weight. The rearrangement uses TRBV28 and TRBJ2-5; a weak D match, TRBD2 (6 bases). V was shortened by 6 bases and J by 4 bases, with 12 bases between the two germline ends. The germline V gene has CDR1 MDHEN and CDR2 SYDVKM. CDR3 size: 13 residues. CDR3 sequence (DNA): TGTGCCAGCAGCCCTGGGGGGTTAGAGACCCAGTACTTC. Translated: CASSPGGLETQYF.

To note about this clonotype: This beta chain is an off-target read within a library intended for alpha chains, so its frequency means little. The V and J genes are TRBV7-2 and TRBJ2-1; a possible D gene is TRBD2 (5 bases). Germline-derived CDR1 and CDR2 are SGHTA and FQGNSA. V was clipped by 1 base and J by 7 bases, with 11 bases between them. CDR3 size: 14 residues. CDR3 protein: CASSLERVRNEQFF. Here the CDR3 DNA reads TGTGCCAGCAGCTTAGAGAGGGTGCGGAATGAGCAGTTCTTC.